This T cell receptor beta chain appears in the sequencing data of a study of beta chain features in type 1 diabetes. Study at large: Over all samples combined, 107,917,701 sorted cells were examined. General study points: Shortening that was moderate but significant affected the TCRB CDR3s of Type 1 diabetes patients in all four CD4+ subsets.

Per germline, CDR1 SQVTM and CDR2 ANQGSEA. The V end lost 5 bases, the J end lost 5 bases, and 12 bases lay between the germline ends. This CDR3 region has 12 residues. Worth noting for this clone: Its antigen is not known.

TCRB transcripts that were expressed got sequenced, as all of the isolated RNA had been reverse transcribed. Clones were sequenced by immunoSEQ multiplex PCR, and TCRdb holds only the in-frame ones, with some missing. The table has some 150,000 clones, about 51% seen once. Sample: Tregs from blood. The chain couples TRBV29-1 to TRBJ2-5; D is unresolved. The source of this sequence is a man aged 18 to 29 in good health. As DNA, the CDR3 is TGCAGCGTTCGGTCTAGTATTGAGACCCAGTACTTC. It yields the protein CSVRSSIETQYF.